These 14 T cell receptor beta chains share one sample of origin, sequenced in a study. TCRdb ran MiXCR on the RT-PCR reads and lists one entry per CDR3 protein. Altogether about 680,000 distinct CDR3 sequences are present, more than 13% being singletons, with the ten largest covering 3.6%. The sequenced sample consisted of memory CD4+ T cells from blood. These receptors were taken from a female donor in good health, serving as a healthy control.

The chain is built from TRBV3-1 and TRBJ2-7; D call uncertain. With 1 base removed from V and 1 base from J, the gap between germline ends came to 5 bases. The CDR3 loop spans 13 amino acids. Germline V gives CDR1 LGHDT, CDR2 YNNKEL (reference sequence). The CDR3 here is CASSQGASYEQYF. The CDR3 coding sequence is TGTGCCAGCAGCCAAGGGGCGTCCTACGAGCAGTACTTC.

This clonotype was found a few times. The chain carries TRBV6-2 or TRBV6-3 and TRBJ2-2; the match to TRBD1 covers 7 bases. CDR1 is MNHEY, CDR2 SVGEGT, per germline. J lost 4 bases, V lost 6 bases, and 5 bases had no gene match. This CDR3 comprises 14 residues. CDR3 DNA: TGTGCCAGCAGCTACGGGACAGCCACCGGGGAGCTGTTTTTT. It codes for CASSYGTATGELFF.

The chain recombines TRBV3-1 with TRBJ1-3; 7 bases map to TRBD1. The V and J ends lost 3 bases and 4 bases, in that order; junction bases with no gene match: 6. This CDR3 is 15 amino acids long. The V gene's germline CDR1 is LGHDT and CDR2 YNNKEL (reference sequence). CDR3 DNA: TGTGCCAGCAGCCACCGACAGGGTGCGGGAAACACCATATATTTT. It encodes CASSHRQGAGNTIYF.

At least ten counts were recorded for this clonotype. The rearrangement uses TRBV5-1 and TRBJ2-3; TRBD1 aligns across 7 bases. The germline gives CDR1 SGHRS, CDR2 YFSETQ. The CDR3 extends over 14 amino acids. Germline trimming cut 4 bases from V and 0 bases from J; bases unmatched to any gene: 2. The CDR3 sequence: CASSGGQSTDTQYF. The CDR3 nucleotides read TGCGCCAGCAGCGGGGGACAGAGCACAGATACGCAGTATTTT.

This clonotype showed up just a few times. This chain joins TRBV5-1 and TRBJ1-1; TRBD1 might be the D (5 bases). The V end was cut by 1 base, the J end by 1 base, with 14 bases between. Germline V CDR1 and CDR2: SGHRS, YFSETQ. The CDR3 extends over 16 amino acids. The DNA of the CDR3 is TGCGCCAGCAGCTTGATGTCAGGGTCCTGGAACACTGAAGCTTTCTTT. Amino acid sequence: CASSLMSGSWNTEAFF.

This clonotype was picked up many times. The CDR3 DNA follows: TGTGCCAGCAGCGTAGTGGGACAGGGGGCAGATACGCAGTATTTT. It encodes CASSVVGQGADTQYF. This sequence joins TRBV9 and TRBJ2-3; 11 bases map to TRBD1. CDR1 and CDR2 from the germline V gene are SGDLS and YYNGEE. V lost 0 bases and J lost 4; bases outside the gene matches: 1. This CDR3 is built from 15 residues. Drawing the rest from reference TRBV9 and TRBJ2-3, the complete variable domain is DSGVTQTPKHLITATGQRVTLRCSPRSGDLSVYWYQQSLDQGLQFLIQYYNGEERAKGNILERFSAQQFPDLHSELNLSSLELGDSALYFCASSVVGQGADTQYFGPGTRLTVL.

This clonotype was observed at least ten times. The J gene is TRBJ2-7, the V gene TRBV29-1; D not resolved. Germline CDR1 and CDR2: SQVTM and ANQGSEA. The V gene lost 3 bases and the J gene lost 5 bases, with 11 bases spanning the gap. The CDR3 runs to 12 residues. CDR3 DNA: TGCAGCGTTGAGGTTGCGGACGACGAGCAGTACTTC. This translates into CSVEVADDEQYF.

This clonotype has a count of ten or more. The chain recombines TRBV20-1 with TRBJ1-1; no clear D. CDR3 length: 11 residues. V gave up 5 bases and J gave up 5 bases, with 9 bases separating them. The germline V gene has CDR1 DFQATT and CDR2 SNEGSKA (reference sequence). The CDR3 DNA sequence: TGCAGTGCTGGTGACGCGACTGAAGCTTTCTTT. It is translated as CSAGDATEAFF.

This clonotype has a handful of counts. The chain uses TRBV4-2 and TRBJ2-7, with D possibly matching TRBD2 (5 bases). V gave up 5 bases and J gave up 5 bases, with 16 bases separating them. Germline-derived CDR1 and CDR2 are LGHNA and YNFKEQ. CDR3 length: 14 amino acids. In nucleotides, the CDR3 is TGTGCCAGCAGCTACCATCTCGGGGAAGACGAGCAGTACTTC. It yields the protein CASSYHLGEDEQYF.

J is TRBJ1-1 and V is TRBV20-1; TRBD1 aligns across 7 bases. Trimming removed 0 bases from V and 2 bases from J; junction bases left unmatched: 6. This CDR3 region has 15 residues. Germline V gene sequence: CDR1 DFQATT, CDR2 SNEGSKA (reference sequence). CDR3: CSARDHRGHNTEAFF. In DNA form, the CDR3 reads TGCAGTGCTAGAGATCATAGGGGGCACAACACTGAAGCTTTCTTT.

This clonotype was counted between two and nine times. Here the CDR3 DNA reads TGTGCCAGCAGCCAAGCGGGCGCCGTAAATTCGAGGTACTACGAGCAGTACTTC. Translated: CASSQAGAVNSRYYEQYF. The chain couples TRBV14 to TRBJ2-7; the D is unclear. V was trimmed by 1 base and J by 3 bases, leaving 22 bases between them. The CDR3 is 18 residues long. Germline V gene lookup returns CDR1 SGHDN and CDR2 FVKESK.

There are a few counts of this clonotype. The chain carries TRBV28 and TRBJ2-1; no firm D call. Germline V gene data show CDR1 as MDHEN and CDR2 as SYDVKM. Trimming stripped 2 bases from V and 0 bases from J, with 20 bases between. The CDR3 consists of 19 residues. The chain's CDR3 is CASSLVQSGQAGSYNEQFF. DNA of the CDR3: TGTGCCAGCAGTTTAGTTCAATCTGGCCAGGCCGGCTCCTACAATGAGCAGTTCTTC.

This chain links TRBV20-1 with TRBJ2-7; 12 positions agree with TRBD2. Germline loops: CDR1 DFQATT, CDR2 SNEGSKA (reference sequence). V was pared by 0 bases and J by 4 bases, with 7 bases of the junction left unmatched. CDR3 size: 16 residues. In DNA, the CDR3 is TGCAGTGCTAGAGATGGAAGACTAGCGGGAGTATACGAGCAGTACTTC. Translation: CSARDGRLAGVYEQYF.

This clonotype was seen ten or more times. V gene TRBV20-1 combines with J gene TRBJ1-1, with 12 nucleotides matching TRBD1. V lost 4 bases and J lost 0; bases outside the gene matches: 15. CDR1 is DFQATT and CDR2 is SNEGSKA in the germline V gene (reference sequence). The CDR3 runs 19 residues. For the CDR3, the DNA is TGCAGTGCTATAGGGACAGGGGGCCCCCTTCGGACGATGAACACTGAAGCTTTCTTT. Residues: CSAIGTGGPLRTMNTEAFF.